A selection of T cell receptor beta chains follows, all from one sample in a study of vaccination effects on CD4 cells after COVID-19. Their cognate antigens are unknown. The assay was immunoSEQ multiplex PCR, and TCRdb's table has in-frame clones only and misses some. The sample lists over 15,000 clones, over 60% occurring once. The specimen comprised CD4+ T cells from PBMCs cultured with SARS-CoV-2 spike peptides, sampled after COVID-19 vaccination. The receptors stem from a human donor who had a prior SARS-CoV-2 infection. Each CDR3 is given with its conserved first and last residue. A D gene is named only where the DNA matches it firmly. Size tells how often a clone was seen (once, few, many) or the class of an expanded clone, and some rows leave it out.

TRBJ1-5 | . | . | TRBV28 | TGTGCCAGCAGTCCGTACAGTCATAGCAATCAGCCCCAGCATTTT | CASSPYSHSNQPQHF
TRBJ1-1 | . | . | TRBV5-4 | TGTGCCAGCAGCTCCGGGACACCGGCGAACACTGAAGCTTTCTTT | CASSSGTPANTEAFF
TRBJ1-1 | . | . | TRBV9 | TGTGCCAGCAGCCCCCAGCGTGTTGGGAACACTGAAGCTTTCTTT | CASSPQRVGNTEAFF
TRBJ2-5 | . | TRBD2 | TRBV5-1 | TGCGCCAGCAGTTATAGCGGGGAAGTAAGAGAGACCCAGTACTTC | CASSYSGEVRETQYF
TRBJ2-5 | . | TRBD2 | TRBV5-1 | TGCGCCAGCAGCTTGGCACTAGCGGGATACCAAGAGACCCAGTACTTC | CASSLALAGYQETQYF
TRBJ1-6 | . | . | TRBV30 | TGTGCCGGAAAGACCGGGACTCCCGCTTCACCCCTCCACTTT | CAGKTGTPASPLHF
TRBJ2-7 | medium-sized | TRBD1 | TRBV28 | TGTGCCAGCAGTATTTTACCGGGACAGGGGACCTACGAGCAGTACTTC | CASSILPGQGTYEQYF
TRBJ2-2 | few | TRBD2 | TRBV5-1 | TGCGCCAGCAGCTTGACTAGCGGGAGTTATATCGGGGAGCTGTTTTTT | CASSLTSGSYIGELFF
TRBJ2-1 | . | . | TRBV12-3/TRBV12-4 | TGTGCCAGCAGTTTACCCGGCAATGAGCAGTTCTTC | CASSLPGNEQFF
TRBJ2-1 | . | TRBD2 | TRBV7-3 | TGTGCCAGCAGCCCAGGGACTAGTTCAAATGAGCAGTTCTTC | CASSPGTSSNEQFF
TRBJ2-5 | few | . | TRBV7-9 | TGTGCCAGCATCGCGGTGGGGGGAGAGACCCAGTACTTC | CASIAVGGETQYF
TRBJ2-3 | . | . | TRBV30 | TGTGCCTGGAGTGGACTAGTGGATACGCAGTATTTT | CAWSGLVDTQYF
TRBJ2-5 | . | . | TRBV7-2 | TGTGCCAGCAGCTTAAAGGTTTACCAAGAGACCCAGTACTTC | CASSLKVYQETQYF
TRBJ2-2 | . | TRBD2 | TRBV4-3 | TGCGCCAGCCGTCAAAATGATCGGACTAGCGGGAGTTTCACCGGGGAGCTGTTTTTT | CASRQNDRTSGSFTGELFF
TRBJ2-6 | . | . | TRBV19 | TGTGCCAGTAGTGCACAGGGCTCTGGGGCCAACGTCCTGACTTTC | CASSAQGSGANVLTF
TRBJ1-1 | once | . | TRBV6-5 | TGTGCCAGCAGTTACTCGGGCACCACTGAAGCTTTCTTT | CASSYSGTTEAFF
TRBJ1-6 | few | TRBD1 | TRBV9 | TGTGCCAGCAGGTTCTCGGGACAGGGGCTCTATAATTCACCCCTCCACTTT | CASRFSGQGLYNSPLHF
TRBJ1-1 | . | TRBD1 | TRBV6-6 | TGTGCCAGCAGTAGAGGACAGGGGAGGAGCACTGAAGCTTTCTTT | CASSRGQGRSTEAFF
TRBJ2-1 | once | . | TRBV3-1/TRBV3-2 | TGTGCCAGCAGCCATTCTACGTCATCCGGGGGATCCTACAATGAGCAGTTCTTC | CASSHSTSSGGSYNEQFF
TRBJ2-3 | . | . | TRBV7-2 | TGTGCCAGCAGCCAAGGTTTGGATACGCAGTATTTT | CASSQGLDTQYF
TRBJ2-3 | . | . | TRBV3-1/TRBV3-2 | TGTGCCAGCAGCCAAGCGATCAGGCCAATTAGCACAGATACGCAGTATTTT | CASSQAIRPISTDTQYF
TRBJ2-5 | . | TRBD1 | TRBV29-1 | TGCAGCGTTGAGAGGGGGCGATTGGAGACCCAGTACTTC | CSVERGRLETQYF
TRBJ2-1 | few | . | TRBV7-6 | TGTGCCAGCTTTCCGGGACTCTTATTTCCCTACAATGAGCAGTTCTTC | CASFPGLLFPYNEQFF
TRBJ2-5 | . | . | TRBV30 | TGTGCCTGGAGTGTACGTTCGTTGAGGGAGACCCAGTACTTC | CAWSVRSLRETQYF
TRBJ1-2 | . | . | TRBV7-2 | TGTGCCAGCAGCTTAGACAGCAACTATGGCTACACCTTC | CASSLDSNYGYTF
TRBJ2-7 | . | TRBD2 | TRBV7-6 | TGTGCCAGCAGCTTAGCCGGGACTAGCTCGGGCGAGCAGTACTTC | CASSLAGTSSGEQYF
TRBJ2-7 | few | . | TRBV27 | TGTGCCAGCAGTCCCCAGCGGACCCGACGGGAGCAGTACTTC | CASSPQRTRREQYF
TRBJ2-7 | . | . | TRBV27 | TGTGCCAGCACCCCTACAGGGAGAGTTATCTACGAGCAGTACTTC | CASTPTGRVIYEQYF
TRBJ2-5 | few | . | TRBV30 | TGTGCCTGGAACAGGCCGACTCTTCCAGAGACCCAGTACTTC | CAWNRPTLPETQYF
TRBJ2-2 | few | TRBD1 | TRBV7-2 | TGTGCCAGCAGAGGGCCAGGGAGGGACAGGGGGCGTCCCGGGGAGCTGTTTTTT | CASRGPGRDRGRPGELFF
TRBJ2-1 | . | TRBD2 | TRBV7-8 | TGTGCCAGCTCGTCCGGCGGGGGGGCCGGGTCCTACAATGAGCAGTTCTTC | CASSSGGGAGSYNEQFF
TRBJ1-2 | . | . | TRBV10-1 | TGCGCCACCCTGTACCCCGACCAGTTCTGGGACTATGGCTACACCTTC | CATLYPDQFWDYGYTF
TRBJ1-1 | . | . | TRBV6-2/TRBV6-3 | TGTGCCAGCAGTTACCGTTCGGGGGCAGAAAAGCCCCCTGAAGCTTTCTTT | CASSYRSGAEKPPEAFF